The text below deals with one TCR beta chain. Its specificity is not known. This CDR3 is built from 14 residues. Germline values: CDR1 MNHEY, CDR2 SVGEGT. V dropped 8 bases and J dropped 2; count of bases not matched to a gene: 9. One entry per CDR3 protein, called by TCRdb with MiXCR from the reads. The data hold under 350,000 distinct CDR3 sequences, with 22% observed a single time. The record originates from a study of T cell repertoires in cytomegalovirus infection. Study summary: From public TCR beta signatures came an indication of both CMV infection and matching HLA type.

General study results and limits: HLA-C-restricted TCR beta clonotypes specific for CMV led the ex vivo response. Pooled public TCR beta family frequency picked out CMV carriers with the relevant HLA.

The TCR originated in a human donor in good health (CMV status not recorded). Some clones in this sample may be carry-over from other donors' samples. Material: cultured PBMCs, obtained from culture after CMV antigen stimulation. The rearrangement uses TRBV6-2 or TRBV6-3 and TRBJ2-7, with TRBD2 identical over 7 bases. The CDR3 spells CASGRGGSTYEQYV. The DNA of the CDR3 is TGTGCCAGCGGTCGGGGCGGGAGTACCTACGAGCAGTACGTC.